A selection of T cell receptor beta chains follows, all from one sample in a study of cytomegalovirus exposure and HLA in healthy donors. Measured with immunoSEQ multiplex PCR; TCRdb has only the in-frame clones, and not every one. The repertoire consists of 120,000 or so clones, with over 60% occurring once and the leading ten covering around 5.8%. Input material: PBMCs. These receptors all come from a woman in her thirties or forties in good health and CMV-seronegative. CDR3s include the opening cysteine and the closing phenylalanine or tryptophan. The D gene is left open where the match is weak. For some rows the clone size is stated as once, few or many, or as a class when expanded; others skip it.

V: TRBV20-1; D: .; J: TRBJ1-2; size: .; CDR3: CSATGSYGYTF; DNA: TGCAGTGCAACCGGGAGCTATGGCTACACCTTC
V: TRBV6-6; D: .; J: TRBJ1-5; size: .; CDR3: CASTPGGSNQPQHF; DNA: TGTGCCAGCACCCCGGGGGGGAGCAATCAGCCCCAGCATTTT
V: TRBV5-6; D: .; J: TRBJ1-5; size: .; CDR3: CASSTQGSQPQHF; DNA: TGTGCCAGCTCGACTCAGGGAAGTCAGCCCCAGCATTTT
V: TRBV28; D: .; J: TRBJ2-2; size: .; CDR3: CASSLAWSTNTGELFF; DNA: TGTGCCAGCAGTTTGGCATGGTCAACCAACACCGGGGAGCTGTTTTTT
V: TRBV5-1; D: .; J: TRBJ1-1; size: .; CDR3: CASSLAGGSAFF; DNA: TGCGCCAGCAGCTTGGCTGGGGGCTCGGCTTTCTTT
V: TRBV28; D: .; J: TRBJ2-3; size: .; CDR3: CASTFRGVPTDTQYF; DNA: TGTGCCAGCACCTTTAGGGGTGTCCCCACAGATACGCAGTATTTT
V: TRBV9; D: .; J: TRBJ1-5; size: .; CDR3: CASSVDGRGYQPQHF; DNA: TGTGCCAGCAGCGTAGACGGCAGGGGCTATCAGCCCCAGCATTTT
V: TRBV4-2; D: .; J: TRBJ1-2; size: .; CDR3: CASSQDAILGSYGYTF; DNA: TGTGCCAGCAGCCAAGACGCGATTCTAGGCAGCTATGGCTACACCTTC
V: TRBV4-3; D: .; J: TRBJ1-1; size: .; CDR3: CASSQAGQGLPEAFF; DNA: TGCGCCAGCAGCCAAGCCGGCCAGGGGCTGCCTGAAGCTTTCTTT
V: TRBV5-1; D: TRBD2; J: TRBJ2-5; size: .; CDR3: CASSLELAGAVGETQYF; DNA: TGCGCCAGCAGCTTGGAGCTAGCGGGAGCTGTAGGAGAGACCCAGTACTTC
V: TRBV29-1; D: TRBD1; J: TRBJ2-7; size: .; CDR3: CSVGRDSPYEQYF; DNA: TGCAGCGTTGGAAGGGACAGCCCCTACGAGCAGTACTTC
V: TRBV4-3; D: .; J: TRBJ2-1; size: .; CDR3: CASSTSSYNEQFF; DNA: TGCGCCAGCAGCACCTCTAGCTACAATGAGCAGTTCTTC
V: TRBV2; D: TRBD1; J: TRBJ2-5; size: few; CDR3: CASSEFLGQGSYQETQYF; DNA: TGTGCCAGCAGTGAGTTTCTGGGACAGGGGAGCTACCAAGAGACCCAGTACTTC
V: TRBV9; D: .; J: TRBJ2-6; size: .; CDR3: CASSVAGSGANVLTF; DNA: TGTGCCAGCAGCGTAGCAGGCTCTGGGGCCAACGTCCTGACTTTC
V: TRBV6-1; D: TRBD1; J: TRBJ1-6; size: .; CDR3: CASKDRGYNGSPLHF; DNA: TGTGCCAGCAAGGACAGGGGATATAATGGTTCACCCCTCCACTTT
V: TRBV6-1; D: TRBD2; J: TRBJ2-7; size: .; CDR3: CASSERATYRGGYF; DNA: TGTGCCAGCAGTGAAAGGGCAACTTACCGCGGGGGGTACTTC
V: TRBV10-3; D: TRBD1; J: TRBJ1-2; size: few; CDR3: CAIRATGSSGYTF; DNA: TGTGCCATCAGGGCGACAGGGAGTAGTGGCTACACCTTC
V: TRBV28; D: TRBD1; J: TRBJ1-1; size: .; CDR3: CASNKRQGATEAFF; DNA: TGTGCCAGCAATAAAAGGCAGGGGGCCACTGAAGCTTTCTTT
V: TRBV4-2; D: .; J: TRBJ2-7; size: .; CDR3: CASSQETVFVYEQYF; DNA: TGTGCCAGCAGCCAAGAAACGGTATTCGTCTACGAGCAGTACTTC
V: TRBV7-9; D: .; J: TRBJ1-2; size: few; CDR3: CASSLETSFYGYTF; DNA: TGTGCCAGCAGCTTAGAGACAAGCTTCTATGGCTACACCTTC
V: TRBV5-5; D: .; J: TRBJ1-2; size: .; CDR3: CASSPDGYYGYTF; DNA: TGTGCCAGCAGTCCCGACGGGTACTATGGCTACACCTTC
V: TRBV4-1; D: .; J: TRBJ2-4; size: .; CDR3: CASSQPTIGYAKNSQYF; DNA: TGCGCCAGCAGCCAACCGACAATAGGATATGCCAAAAACAGTCAGTACTTC
V: TRBV4-1; D: .; J: TRBJ1-2; size: .; CDR3: CASSLGGGRDYGYTF; DNA: TGCGCCAGCAGCCTGGGCGGGGGGCGCGACTATGGCTACACCTTC
V: TRBV9; D: .; J: TRBJ2-3; size: few; CDR3: CASSVVSSSGGTDTQYF; DNA: TGTGCCAGCAGCGTAGTTTCAAGCTCCGGGGGCACAGATACGCAGTATTTT
V: TRBV2; D: .; J: TRBJ1-2; size: .; CDR3: CASSENLGGGYTF; DNA: TGTGCCAGCAGTGAAAACCTAGGCGGTGGCTACACCTTC
V: TRBV28; D: .; J: TRBJ2-7; size: .; CDR3: CASISAYEQYF; DNA: TGTGCCAGCATTTCGGCCTACGAGCAGTACTTC
V: TRBV9; D: .; J: TRBJ2-1; size: .; CDR3: CASSARHTYNEQFF; DNA: TGTGCCAGCAGCGCTAGGCATACCTACAATGAGCAGTTCTTC
V: TRBV28; D: TRBD1; J: TRBJ2-5; size: .; CDR3: CASSFLTGGAETQYF; DNA: TGTGCCAGCAGTTTTTTGACAGGGGGGGCGGAGACCCAGTACTTC
V: TRBV18; D: .; J: TRBJ1-1; size: .; CDR3: CASSPPANTEAFF; DNA: TGTGCCAGCTCACCACCGGCGAACACTGAAGCTTTCTTT
V: TRBV19; D: TRBD1; J: TRBJ1-2; size: .; CDR3: CASSPGTGARNGYTF; DNA: TGTGCCAGTAGTCCGGGGACAGGGGCGAGAAATGGCTACACCTTC
V: TRBV7-8; D: TRBD2; J: TRBJ2-1; size: .; CDR3: CASSGRTLAGGRNEQFF; DNA: TGTGCCAGCAGCGGTCGAACGCTAGCGGGAGGGCGGAATGAGCAGTTCTTC
V: TRBV11-3; D: .; J: TRBJ1-1; size: .; CDR3: CASSFREDTEAFF; DNA: TGTGCCAGCAGCTTCAGGGAGGACACTGAAGCTTTCTTT
V: TRBV7-9; D: TRBD2; J: TRBJ2-7; size: .; CDR3: CASSQGLGYEQYF; DNA: TGTGCCAGCAGCCAGGGACTAGGCTACGAGCAGTACTTC
V: TRBV19; D: .; J: TRBJ1-5; size: .; CDR3: CASSIDREIYQPQHF; DNA: TGTGCCAGTAGTATAGATCGGGAGATATATCAGCCCCAGCATTTT
V: TRBV28; D: .; J: TRBJ1-2; size: .; CDR3: CASRDSDTYGYTF; DNA: TGTGCCAGCAGAGACTCGGACACATATGGCTACACCTTC
V: TRBV29-1; D: .; J: TRBJ2-2; size: .; CDR3: CSVMEGIGELFF; DNA: TGCAGCGTGATGGAGGGAATCGGGGAGCTGTTTTTT
V: TRBV4-1; D: TRBD1; J: TRBJ2-7; size: .; CDR3: CASSLGQGTYEQYF; DNA: TGCGCCAGCAGCCTGGGACAGGGTACCTACGAGCAGTACTTC
V: TRBV5-8; D: TRBD2; J: TRBJ2-5; size: .; CDR3: CASSLGVMGLASQETQYF; DNA: TGTGCCAGCAGCTTGGGGGTGATGGGACTAGCGAGTCAAGAGACCCAGTACTTC
V: TRBV9; D: TRBD1; J: TRBJ1-2; size: .; CDR3: CASSVGGQGRGGYTF; DNA: TGTGCCAGCAGCGTCGGGGGACAGGGGCGAGGTGGCTACACCTTC
V: TRBV28; D: TRBD1; J: TRBJ1-2; size: .; CDR3: CASSLSRTGLYGYTF; DNA: TGTGCCAGCAGTTTATCCCGGACAGGGCTCTATGGCTACACCTTC
V: TRBV2; D: TRBD1; J: TRBJ1-2; size: .; CDR3: CASLGQGAGYTF; DNA: TGTGCCAGCCTTGGACAGGGGGCCGGCTACACCTTC
V: TRBV7-9; D: .; J: TRBJ2-7; size: few; CDR3: CSSSLGRGYYEQYF; DNA: TGTTCCAGCAGCCTCGGGCGGGGTTACTACGAGCAGTACTTC